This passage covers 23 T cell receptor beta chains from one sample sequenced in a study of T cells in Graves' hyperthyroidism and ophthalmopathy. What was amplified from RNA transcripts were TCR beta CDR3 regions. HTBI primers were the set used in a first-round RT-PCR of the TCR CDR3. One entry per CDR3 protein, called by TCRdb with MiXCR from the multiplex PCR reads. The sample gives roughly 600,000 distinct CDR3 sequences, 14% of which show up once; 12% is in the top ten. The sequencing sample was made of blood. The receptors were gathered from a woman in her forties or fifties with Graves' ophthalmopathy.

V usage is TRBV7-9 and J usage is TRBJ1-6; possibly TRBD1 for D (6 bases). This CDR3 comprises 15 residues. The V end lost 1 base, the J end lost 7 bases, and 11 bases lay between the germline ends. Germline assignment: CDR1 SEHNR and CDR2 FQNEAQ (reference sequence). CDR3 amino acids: CASSLDGGQNSPLHF. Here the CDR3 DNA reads TGTGCCAGCAGCTTAGACGGGGGGCAAAATTCACCCCTCCACTTT.

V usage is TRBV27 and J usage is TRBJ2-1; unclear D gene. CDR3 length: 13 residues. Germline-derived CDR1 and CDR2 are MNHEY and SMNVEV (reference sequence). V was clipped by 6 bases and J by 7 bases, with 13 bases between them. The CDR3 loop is CASRQDRRNEQFF. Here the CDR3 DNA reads TGTGCCAGCAGGCAGGATCGCAGGAATGAGCAGTTCTTC.

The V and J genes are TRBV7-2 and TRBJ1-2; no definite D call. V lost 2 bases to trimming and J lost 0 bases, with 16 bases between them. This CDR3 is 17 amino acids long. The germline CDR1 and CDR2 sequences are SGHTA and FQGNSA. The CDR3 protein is CASSLLLEGPANYGYTF. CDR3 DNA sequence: TGTGCCAGCAGCTTATTATTGGAGGGCCCAGCTAACTATGGCTACACCTTC.

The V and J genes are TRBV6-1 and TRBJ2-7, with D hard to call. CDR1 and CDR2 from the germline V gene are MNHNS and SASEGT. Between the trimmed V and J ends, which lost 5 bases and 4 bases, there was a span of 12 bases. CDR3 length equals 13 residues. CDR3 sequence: CASSNPGMYEQYF. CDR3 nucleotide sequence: TGTGCCAGCAGTAACCCCGGAATGTACGAGCAGTACTTC.

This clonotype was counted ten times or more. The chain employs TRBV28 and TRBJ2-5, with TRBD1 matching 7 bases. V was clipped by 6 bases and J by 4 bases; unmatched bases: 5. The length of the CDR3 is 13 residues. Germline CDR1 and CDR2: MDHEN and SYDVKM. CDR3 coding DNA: TGTGCCAGCAGCTTAGCAGGGGGAGAGACCCAGTACTTC. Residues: CASSLAGGETQYF.

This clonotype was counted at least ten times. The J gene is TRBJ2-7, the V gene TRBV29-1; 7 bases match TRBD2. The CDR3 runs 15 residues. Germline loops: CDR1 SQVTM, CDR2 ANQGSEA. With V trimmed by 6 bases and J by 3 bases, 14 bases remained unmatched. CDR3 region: CSVEIGREEGYEQYF. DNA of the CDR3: TGCAGCGTGGAAATAGGACGGGAGGAGGGCTACGAGCAGTACTTC.

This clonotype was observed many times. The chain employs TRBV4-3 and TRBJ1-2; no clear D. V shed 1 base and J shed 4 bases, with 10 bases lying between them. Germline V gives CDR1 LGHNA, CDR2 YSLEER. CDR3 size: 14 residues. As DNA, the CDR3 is TGCGCCAGCAGCCAAGCCGTTCTTACCTATGGCTACACCTTC. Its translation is CASSQAVLTYGYTF.

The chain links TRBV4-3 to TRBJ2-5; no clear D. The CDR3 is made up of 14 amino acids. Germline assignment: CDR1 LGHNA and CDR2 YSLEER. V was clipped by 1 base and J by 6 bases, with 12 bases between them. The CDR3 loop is CASSQVQVAKTQYF. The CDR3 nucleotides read TGCGCCAGCAGCCAAGTTCAGGTCGCAAAGACCCAGTACTTC.

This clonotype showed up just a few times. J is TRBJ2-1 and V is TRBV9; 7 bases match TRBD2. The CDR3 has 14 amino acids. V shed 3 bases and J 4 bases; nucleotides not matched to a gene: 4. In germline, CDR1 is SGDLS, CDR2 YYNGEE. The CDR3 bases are TGTGCCAGCAGCGGGGAGGGACTTTACAATGAGCAGTTCTTC. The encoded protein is CASSGEGLYNEQFF.

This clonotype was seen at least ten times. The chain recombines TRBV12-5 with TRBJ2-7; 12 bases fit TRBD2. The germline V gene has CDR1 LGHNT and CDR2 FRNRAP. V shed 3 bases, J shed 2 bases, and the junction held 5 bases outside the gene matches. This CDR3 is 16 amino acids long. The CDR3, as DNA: TGTGCTAGTGGTTTCGGGACTAGCGGGTCTCCCTACGAGCAGTACTTC. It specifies CASGFGTSGSPYEQYF.

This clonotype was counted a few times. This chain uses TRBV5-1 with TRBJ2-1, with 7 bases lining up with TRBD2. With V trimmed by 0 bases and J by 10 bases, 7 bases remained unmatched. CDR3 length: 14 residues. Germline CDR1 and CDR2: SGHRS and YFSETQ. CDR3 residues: CASSLAGGTREQFF. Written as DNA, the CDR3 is TGCGCCAGCAGCTTGGCGGGAGGAACACGCGAGCAGTTCTTC.

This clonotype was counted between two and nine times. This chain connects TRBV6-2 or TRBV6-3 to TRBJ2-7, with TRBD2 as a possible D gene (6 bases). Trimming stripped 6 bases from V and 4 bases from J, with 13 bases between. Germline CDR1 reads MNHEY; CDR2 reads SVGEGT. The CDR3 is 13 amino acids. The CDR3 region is CASSGASVYEQYF. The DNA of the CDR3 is TGTGCCAGCAGCGGGGCTAGCGTTTACGAGCAGTACTTC.

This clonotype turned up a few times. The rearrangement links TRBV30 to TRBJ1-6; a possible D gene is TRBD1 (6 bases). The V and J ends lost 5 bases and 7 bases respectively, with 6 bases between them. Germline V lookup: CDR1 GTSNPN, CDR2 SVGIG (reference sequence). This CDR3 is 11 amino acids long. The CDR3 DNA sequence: TGTGCCTGGGACAGGAATTCACCCCTCCACTTT. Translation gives CAWDRNSPLHF. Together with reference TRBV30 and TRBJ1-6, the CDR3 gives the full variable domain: SQTIHQWPATLVQPVGSPLSLECTVEGTSNPNLYWYRQAAGRGLQLLFYSVGIGQISSEVPQNLSASRPQDRQFILSSKKLLLSDSGFYLCAWDRNSPLHFGNGTRLTVT.

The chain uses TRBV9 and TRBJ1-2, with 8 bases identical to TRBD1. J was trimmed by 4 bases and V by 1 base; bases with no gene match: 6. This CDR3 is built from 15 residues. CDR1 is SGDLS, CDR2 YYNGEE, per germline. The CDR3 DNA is TGTGCCAGCAGCGTACTCGGACAGGGTGCCTATGGCTACACCTTC. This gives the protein CASSVLGQGAYGYTF.

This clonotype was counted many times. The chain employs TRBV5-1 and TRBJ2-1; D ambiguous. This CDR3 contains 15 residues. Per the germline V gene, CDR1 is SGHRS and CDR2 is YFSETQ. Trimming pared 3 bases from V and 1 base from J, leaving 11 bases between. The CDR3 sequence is CASSSGAGSYNEQFF. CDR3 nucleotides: TGCGCCAGCAGCTCCGGCGCAGGATCCTACAATGAGCAGTTCTTC. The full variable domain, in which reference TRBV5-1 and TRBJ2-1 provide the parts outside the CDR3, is KAGVTQTPRYLIKTRGQQVTLSCSPISGHRSVSWYQQTPGQGLQFLFEYFSETQRNKGNFPGRFSGRQFSNSRSEMNVSTLELGDSALYLCASSSGAGSYNEQFFGPGTRLTVL.

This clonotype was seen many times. The CDR3 region is CASSETGGVVDTQYF. The CDR3 nucleotides are TGTGCCAGCAGCGAAACAGGGGGCGTAGTGGATACGCAGTATTTT. J is TRBJ2-3 and V is TRBV7-8, with TRBD1 matching 9 bases. Germline loops: CDR1 SGHVS, CDR2 FQNEAQ. The CDR3 sequence is 15 residues long. V gave up 5 bases and J gave up 6 bases; unmatched junction bases: 9.

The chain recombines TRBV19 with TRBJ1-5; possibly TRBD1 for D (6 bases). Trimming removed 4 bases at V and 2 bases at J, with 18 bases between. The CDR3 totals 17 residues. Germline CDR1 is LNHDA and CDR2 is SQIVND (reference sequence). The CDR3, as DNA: TGTGCCAGTAGTAAAGGGGGGAGCAGGGAGGGCAATCAGCCCCAGCATTTT. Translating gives CASSKGGSREGNQPQHF.

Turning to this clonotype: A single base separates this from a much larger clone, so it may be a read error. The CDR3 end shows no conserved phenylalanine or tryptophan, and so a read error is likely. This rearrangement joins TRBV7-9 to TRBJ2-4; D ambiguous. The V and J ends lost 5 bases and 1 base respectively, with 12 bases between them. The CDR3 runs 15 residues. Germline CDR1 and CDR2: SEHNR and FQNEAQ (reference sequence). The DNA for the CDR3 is TGTGCCAGCAGCCTCCCCGGAGTGGCCAAAAACATTCAGTACCTC. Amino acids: CASSLPGVAKNIQYL.

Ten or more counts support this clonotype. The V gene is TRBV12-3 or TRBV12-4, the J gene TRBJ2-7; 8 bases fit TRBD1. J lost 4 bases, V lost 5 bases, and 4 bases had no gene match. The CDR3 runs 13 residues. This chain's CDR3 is CASSPGGKYEQYF. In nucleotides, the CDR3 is TGTGCCAGCAGTCCAGGGGGCAAGTACGAGCAGTACTTC.

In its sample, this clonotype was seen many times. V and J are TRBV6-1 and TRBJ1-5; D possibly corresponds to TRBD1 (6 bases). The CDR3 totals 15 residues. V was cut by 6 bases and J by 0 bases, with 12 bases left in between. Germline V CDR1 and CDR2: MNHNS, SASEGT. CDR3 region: CASRARQVSNQPQHF. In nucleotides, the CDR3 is TGTGCCAGCAGGGCGAGACAGGTTAGCAATCAGCCCCAGCATTTT.

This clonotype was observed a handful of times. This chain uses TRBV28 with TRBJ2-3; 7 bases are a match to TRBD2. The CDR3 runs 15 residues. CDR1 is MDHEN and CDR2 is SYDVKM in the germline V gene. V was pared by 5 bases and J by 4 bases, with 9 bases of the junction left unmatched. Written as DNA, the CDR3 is TGTGCCAGCAGTACCAAAGGGGAGGGATCAGATACGCAGTATTTT. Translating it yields CASSTKGEGSDTQYF.

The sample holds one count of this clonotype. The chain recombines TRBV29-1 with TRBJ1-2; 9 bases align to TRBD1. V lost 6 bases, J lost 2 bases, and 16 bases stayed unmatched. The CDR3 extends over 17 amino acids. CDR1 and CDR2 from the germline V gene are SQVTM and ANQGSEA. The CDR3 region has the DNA TGCAGCGTCGGAAAGACAGGGGGAAAGCTGACGAACTATGGCTACACCTTC. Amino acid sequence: CSVGKTGGKLTNYGYTF.

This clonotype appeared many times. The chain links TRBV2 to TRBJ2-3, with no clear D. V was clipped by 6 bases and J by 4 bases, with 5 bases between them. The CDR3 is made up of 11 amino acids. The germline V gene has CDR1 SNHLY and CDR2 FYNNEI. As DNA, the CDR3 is TGTGCCAGCAGCACGGCAGATACGCAGTATTTT. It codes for CASSTADTQYF. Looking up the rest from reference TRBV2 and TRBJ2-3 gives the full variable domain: EPEVTQTPSHQVTQMGQEVILRCVPISNHLYFYWYRQILGQKVEFLVSFYNNEISEKSEIFDDQFSVERPDGSNFTLKIRSTKLEDSAMYFCASSTADTQYFGPGTRLTVL.